This entry describes one T cell receptor beta chain. The CDR3 extends over 16 amino acids. The V gene's germline CDR1 is LNHDA and CDR2 SQIVND (reference sequence). The V gene lost 5 bases and the J gene lost 2 bases, with 19 bases spanning the gap. This record comes from a study of OX40 agonist ivuxolimab in advanced cancers. Study background: Males comprised about 84% of the group, whose mean age was approximately 61 years (range roughly 20 to 85). Partial responses were achieved by three patients, of whom one had hepatocellular carcinoma and two had cutaneous melanoma.

Clones were read by immunoSEQ multiplex PCR, and TCRdb kept only the in-frame ones, dropping some. The sample lists tens of thousands of clones, around 90% occurring once. This sequence originates from an adult with an advanced solid tumor such as melanoma, head and neck, liver or kidney cancer. The chain has TRBV19 and TRBJ2-7; D ambiguous. The specimen was CD4+ or CD8+ T cells sorted from blood, collected in a trial of the OX40 agonist ivuxolimab. The CDR3 is CASSPLPDVSPYEQYF. The CDR3 DNA follows: TGTGCCAGTAGTCCCCTTCCCGATGTGAGCCCCTACGAGCAGTACTTC.